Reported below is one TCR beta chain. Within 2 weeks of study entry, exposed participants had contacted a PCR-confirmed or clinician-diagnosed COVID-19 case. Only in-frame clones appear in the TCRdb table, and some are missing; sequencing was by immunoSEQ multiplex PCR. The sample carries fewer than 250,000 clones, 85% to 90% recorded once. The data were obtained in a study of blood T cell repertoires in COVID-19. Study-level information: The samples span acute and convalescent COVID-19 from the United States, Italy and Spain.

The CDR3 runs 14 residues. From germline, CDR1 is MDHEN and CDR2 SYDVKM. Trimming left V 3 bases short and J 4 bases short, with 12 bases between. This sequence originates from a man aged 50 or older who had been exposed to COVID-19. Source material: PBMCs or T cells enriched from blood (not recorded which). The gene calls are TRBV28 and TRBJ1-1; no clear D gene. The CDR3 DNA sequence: TGTGCCAGCAGTTTGCGGTTACGGATCACTGAAGCTTTCTTT. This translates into CASSLRLRITEAFF.